This T cell receptor (beta chain) emerged from a study of cytomegalovirus exposure and HLA in healthy donors. The PCR employed 60 Vbeta primers together with 13 Jbeta primers. Original processing methods: Counted up in a later analysis, unique TCR beta chains came to some 82 million, with around 9.9 million shared. Assay used: immunoSEQ multiplex PCR; TCRdb lists only in-frame clones, some missing. That table furnishes V, J and clone size, whereas the DNA furnished D and trimming. The table lists some 130,000 clones, 79% of them singletons. Study-wide points: A later analysis showed HLA-associated TCR beta chains outstripping equally common others in clonal expansion. With later analysis, a missense DCLRE1C variant became linked to TCR beta V- and J-gene trimming.

The CDR3 runs to 16 residues. With 2 bases removed from V and 0 bases from J, the gap between germline ends came to 8 bases. The germline V gene has CDR1 ENHRY and CDR2 SYGVKD. Points on this clone: The antigen is undetermined.

At sampling all donors were nominally healthy, likely with unrecorded immune exposures. The specimen sequenced was PBMCs. The receptor comes from a man in his forties in good health and CMV-seropositive. The chain is built from TRBV10-3 and TRBJ1-6, with no clear D. CDR3: CAISEARSSYNSPLHF. The CDR3 DNA follows: TGTGCCATCAGTGAGGCGAGGAGCTCCTATAATTCACCCCTCCACTTT.